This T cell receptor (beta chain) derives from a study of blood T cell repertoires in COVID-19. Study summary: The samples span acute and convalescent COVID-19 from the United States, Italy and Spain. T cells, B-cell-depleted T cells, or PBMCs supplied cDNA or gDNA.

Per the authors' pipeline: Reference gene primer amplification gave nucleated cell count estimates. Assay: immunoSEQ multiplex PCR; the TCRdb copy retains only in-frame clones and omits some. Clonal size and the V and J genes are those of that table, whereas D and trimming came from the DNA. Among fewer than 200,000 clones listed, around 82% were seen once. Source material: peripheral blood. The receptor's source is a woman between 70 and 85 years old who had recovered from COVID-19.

CDR3 DNA: TGTGCCAGTAATACACAGGGGGCTGGCCAGCCCCAGCATTTT. The encoded protein is CASNTQGAGQPQHF. This chain joins TRBV19 and TRBJ1-5; 9 bases are a match to TRBD1. Germline V gives CDR1 LNHDA, CDR2 SQIVND (reference sequence). V lost 7 bases to trimming and J lost 7 bases; unmatched junction nucleotides: 8. The CDR3 has 14 amino acids.